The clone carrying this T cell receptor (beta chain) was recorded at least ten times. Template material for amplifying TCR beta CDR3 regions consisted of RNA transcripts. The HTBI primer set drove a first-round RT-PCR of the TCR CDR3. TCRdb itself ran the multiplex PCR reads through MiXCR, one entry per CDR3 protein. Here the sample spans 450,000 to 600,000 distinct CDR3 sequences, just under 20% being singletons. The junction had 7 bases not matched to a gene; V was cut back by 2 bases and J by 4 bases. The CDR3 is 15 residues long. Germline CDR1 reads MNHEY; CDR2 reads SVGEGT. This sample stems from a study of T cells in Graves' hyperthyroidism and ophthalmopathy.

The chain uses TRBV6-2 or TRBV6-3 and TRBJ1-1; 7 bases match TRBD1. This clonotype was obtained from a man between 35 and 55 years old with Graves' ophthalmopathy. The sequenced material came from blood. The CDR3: CASSYHGTVGTEAFF. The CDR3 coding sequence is TGTGCCAGCAGTTACCACGGGACAGTAGGCACTGAAGCTTTCTTT.